The clone carrying this TCR beta chain appeared a few times. The record originates from a study of T-cell reconstitution after alpha-beta-depleted transplantation in children. Germline V gene data show CDR1 as DFQATT and CDR2 as SNEGSKA (reference sequence). V lost 0 bases, J lost 6 bases, and 14 bases lay in between. CDR3 size: 14 residues. The TCRbeta library incorporated unique molecular identifiers. A single record per CDR3 protein comes from TCRdb applying MiXCR to the PCR reads. The data show approximately 150,000 distinct CDR3 sequences, around 9% seen once. The chain carries TRBV20-1 and TRBJ1-2; D not certain. Sequenced here: PBMCs, mostly from graft donor cells, sampled 180 days after TCRalphabeta/CD19-depleted stem cell transplant. This TCR was sampled from a female patient aged 2-15 years who had a stem cell transplant for congenital amegakaryocytic thrombocytopenia, so the T cells may come from the graft donor. CDR3 sequence: CSARESGSWDGYTF. CDR3 DNA sequence: TGCAGTGCTAGAGAGTCCGGCAGTTGGGATGGCTACACCTTC.